The source of this T cell receptor beta chain is a study of early T cells in non-severe SARS-CoV-2 infection. Study-wide background: Chains were not paired, and sequencing was done on bulk RNA from unsorted whole blood. Overall study results and limits: VDJdb matching skewed toward anti-spike CD8 responses, missing private and CD4 specificities.

This clonotype was counted at least ten times. Antigen unknown. Tagging with unique molecular identifiers was applied to individual cDNA molecules. TCRdb analysed the 5' RACE reads with MiXCR anew, one entry per CDR3 protein. The sample includes about 77,000 distinct CDR3 sequences, 9.5% to 15% of them seen just once. From germline, CDR1 is DFQATT and CDR2 SNEGSKA (reference sequence). The length of the CDR3 is 14 residues. V shed 0 bases and J shed 6 bases, with 12 bases lying between them. This receptor was taken from an adult who was a healthcare worker with PCR-confirmed SARS-CoV-2 infection or an uninfected control (not recorded which). The donor label of this sample is uncertain. The sequencing here drew on whole blood, taken at baseline. The chain uses TRBV20-1 and TRBJ2-1; D possibly uses TRBD1 or TRBD2 (5 bases each). Here the CDR3 reads CSARDWAGSNEQFF. CDR3 nucleotides: TGCAGTGCTAGAGATTGGGCAGGGAGCAATGAGCAGTTCTTC.